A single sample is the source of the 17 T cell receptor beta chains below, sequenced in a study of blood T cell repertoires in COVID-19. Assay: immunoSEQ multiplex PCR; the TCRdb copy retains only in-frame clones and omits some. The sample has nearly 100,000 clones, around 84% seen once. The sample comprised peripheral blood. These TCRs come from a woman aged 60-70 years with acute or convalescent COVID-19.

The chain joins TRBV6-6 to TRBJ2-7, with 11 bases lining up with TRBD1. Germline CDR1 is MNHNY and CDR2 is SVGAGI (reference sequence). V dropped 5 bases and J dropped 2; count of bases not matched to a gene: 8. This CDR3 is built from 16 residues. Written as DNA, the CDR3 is TGTGCCAGCAGTCTTCCCGGGACAGGGGGGACCTACGAGCAGTACTTC. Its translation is CASSLPGTGGTYEQYF.

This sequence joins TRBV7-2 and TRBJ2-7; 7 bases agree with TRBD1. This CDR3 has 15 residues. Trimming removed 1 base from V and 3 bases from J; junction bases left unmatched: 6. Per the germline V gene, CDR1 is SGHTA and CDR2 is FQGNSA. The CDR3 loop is CASSLGWGQIYEQYF. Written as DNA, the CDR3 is TGTGCCAGCAGCTTAGGTTGGGGACAGATCTACGAGCAGTACTTC.

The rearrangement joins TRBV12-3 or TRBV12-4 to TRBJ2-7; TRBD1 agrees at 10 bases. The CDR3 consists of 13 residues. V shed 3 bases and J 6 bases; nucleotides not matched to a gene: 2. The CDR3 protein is CASSFRTGGEQYF. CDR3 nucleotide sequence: TGTGCCAGCAGTTTCCGGACAGGGGGCGAGCAGTACTTC.

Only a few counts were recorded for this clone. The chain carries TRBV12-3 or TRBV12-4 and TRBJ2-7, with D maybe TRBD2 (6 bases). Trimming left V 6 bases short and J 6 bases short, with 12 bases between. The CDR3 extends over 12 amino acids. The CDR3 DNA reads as TGTGCCAGCAGGGGCGGAGGGGCCGAGCAGTACTTC. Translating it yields CASRGGGAEQYF.

The CDR3 DNA is TGTGCCAGCAGCGTAGCGAGTAGCTCGAGGACCGGGGAGCTGTTTTTT. Protein sequence: CASSVASSSRTGELFF. This chain connects TRBV9 to TRBJ2-2; D is ambiguous. V was cut by 0 bases and J by 5 bases, with 14 bases left in between. In germline, CDR1 is SGDLS, CDR2 YYNGEE. The CDR3 has 16 residues.

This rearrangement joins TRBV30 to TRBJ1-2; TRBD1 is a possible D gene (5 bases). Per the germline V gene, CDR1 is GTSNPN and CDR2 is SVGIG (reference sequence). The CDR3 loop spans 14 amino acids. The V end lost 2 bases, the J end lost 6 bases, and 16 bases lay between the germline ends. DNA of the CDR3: TGTGCCTGGAGTCCCTCGGGGGAGAGGCATGGCTACACCTTC. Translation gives CAWSPSGERHGYTF.

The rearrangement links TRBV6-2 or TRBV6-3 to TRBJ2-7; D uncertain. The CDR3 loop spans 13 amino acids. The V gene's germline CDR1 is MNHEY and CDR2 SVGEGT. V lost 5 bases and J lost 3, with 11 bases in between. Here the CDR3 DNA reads TGTGCCAGCAGTGAGTCCAAAATCTACGAGCAGTACTTC. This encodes CASSESKIYEQYF.

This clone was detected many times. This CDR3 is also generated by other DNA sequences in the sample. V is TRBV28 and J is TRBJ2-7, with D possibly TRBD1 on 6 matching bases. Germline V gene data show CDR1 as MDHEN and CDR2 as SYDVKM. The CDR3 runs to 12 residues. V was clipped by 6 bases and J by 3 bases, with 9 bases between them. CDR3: CASSRGYYEQYF. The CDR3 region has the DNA TGTGCCAGCAGCAGGGGTTACTACGAGCAGTACTTC.

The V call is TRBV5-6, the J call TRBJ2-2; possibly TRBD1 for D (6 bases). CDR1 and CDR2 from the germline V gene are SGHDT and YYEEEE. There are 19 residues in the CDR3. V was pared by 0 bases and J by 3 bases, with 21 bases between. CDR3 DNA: TGTGCCAGCAGCTTGGCCGTCTCTCCAGGGGTCGAGGACACCGGGGAGCTGTTTTTT. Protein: CASSLAVSPGVEDTGELFF.

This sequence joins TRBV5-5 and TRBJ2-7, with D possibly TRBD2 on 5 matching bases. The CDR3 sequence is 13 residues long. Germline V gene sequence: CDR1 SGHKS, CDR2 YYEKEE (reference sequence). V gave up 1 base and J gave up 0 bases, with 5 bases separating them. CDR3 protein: CASSLTSSYEQYF. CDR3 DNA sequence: TGTGCCAGCAGCTTGACTAGCTCCTACGAGCAGTACTTC.

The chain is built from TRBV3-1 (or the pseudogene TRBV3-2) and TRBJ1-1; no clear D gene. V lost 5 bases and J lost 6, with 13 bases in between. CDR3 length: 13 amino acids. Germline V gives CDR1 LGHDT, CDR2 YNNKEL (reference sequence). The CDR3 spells CASSKEVAAEAFF. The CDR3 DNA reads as TGTGCCAGCAGCAAGGAGGTGGCCGCTGAAGCTTTCTTT.

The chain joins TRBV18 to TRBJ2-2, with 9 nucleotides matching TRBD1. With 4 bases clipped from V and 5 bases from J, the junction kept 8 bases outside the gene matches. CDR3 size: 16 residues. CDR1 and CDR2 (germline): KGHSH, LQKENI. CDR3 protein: CASSLGTGRTTGELFF. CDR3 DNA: TGTGCCAGCTCACTCGGGACAGGGCGCACGACCGGGGAGCTGTTTTTT.

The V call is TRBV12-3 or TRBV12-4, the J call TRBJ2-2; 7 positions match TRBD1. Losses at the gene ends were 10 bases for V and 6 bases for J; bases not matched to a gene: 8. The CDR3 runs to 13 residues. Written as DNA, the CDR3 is TGTGCCACCAGAGCCCAGGGGGCCGGGGAGCTGTTTTTT. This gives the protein CATRAQGAGELFF.

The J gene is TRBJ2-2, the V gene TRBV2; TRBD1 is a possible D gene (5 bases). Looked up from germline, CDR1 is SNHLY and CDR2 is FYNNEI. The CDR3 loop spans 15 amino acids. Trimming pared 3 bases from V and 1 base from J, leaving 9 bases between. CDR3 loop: CASSEKGQNTGELFF. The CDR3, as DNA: TGTGCCAGCAGTGAGAAGGGGCAGAACACCGGGGAGCTGTTTTTT.

CDR3 in amino acids: CSASAPSGGNNEQFF. The CDR3 coding sequence is TGCAGTGCTAGTGCCCCTAGCGGCGGTAACAATGAGCAGTTCTTC. V is TRBV20-1 and J is TRBJ2-1, with 7 bases aligning to TRBD2. After removal of 3 bases from V and 5 bases from J, the junction contained 10 bases not matched to a gene. Germline V gene data show CDR1 as DFQATT and CDR2 as SNEGSKA (reference sequence). This CDR3 is built from 15 residues.

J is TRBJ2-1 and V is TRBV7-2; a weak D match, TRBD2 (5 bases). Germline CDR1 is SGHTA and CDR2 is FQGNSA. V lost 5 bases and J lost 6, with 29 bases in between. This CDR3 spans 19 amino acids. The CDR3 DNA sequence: TGTGCCAGCAGCCCCCACCCCACCCTCCTAGGCGGAGGTGGCAATGAGCAGTTCTTC. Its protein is CASSPHPTLLGGGGNEQFF.

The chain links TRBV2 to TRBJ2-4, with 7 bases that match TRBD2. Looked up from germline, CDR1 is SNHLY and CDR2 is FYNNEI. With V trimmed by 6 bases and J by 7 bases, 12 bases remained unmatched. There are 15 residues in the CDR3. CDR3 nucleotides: TGTGCCAGCAGCTCAAGAGCGGGGTCGGCGAACATTCAGTACTTC. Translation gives CASSSRAGSANIQYF. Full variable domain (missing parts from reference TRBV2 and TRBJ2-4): EPEVTQTPSHQVTQMGQEVILRCVPISNHLYFYWYRQILGQKVEFLVSFYNNEISEKSEIFDDQFSVERPDGSNFTLKIRSTKLEDSAMYFCASSSRAGSANIQYFGAGTRLSVL.